Below, one T cell receptor beta chain is given with its context. No cognate antigen has been identified for it. No clone much larger than this one lies a single base away; base qualities are absent. The data originate from a study of Graves' ophthalmopathy and Graves' hyperthyroidism listed by TCRdb under 2018. Describing the broader study: Hyperthyroidism was considered stable if no progression to ophthalmopathy occurred within 18 months of follow-up. An independent validation cohort comprised 18 to 20 hyperthyroidism patients and about 16 patients who later progressed from hyperthyroidism to ophthalmopathy. In total, 135 blood samples were TCR-sequenced: approximately 42 ophthalmopathy, under 85 hyperthyroidism and roughly 17 hyperthyroidism-to-ophthalmopathy patients. To tell Graves' ophthalmopathy apart from Graves' hyperthyroidism, and to predict which patients would progress to ophthalmopathy, the study relied on TCR beta repertoire signatures. A discovery set of about a hundred patients (around 40 ophthalmopathy, about 59 stable hyperthyroidism) was enrolled to explore V-J signatures distinguishing ophthalmopathy from hyperthyroidism. In several hyperthyroidism patients, the T-cell repertoires found in thyroid tissue were compared with those found in blood. After sampling, hyperthyroidism patients received methimazole starting at 30 mg daily, and ophthalmopathy patients received high-dose intravenous methylprednisolone.

For repertoire sequencing, the TCR beta CDR3 regions were amplified from RNA transcripts. A first-round RT-PCR used HTBI primers with the Qiagen OneStep RT-PCR kit, followed by a second-round multiplex PCR, size selection and purification. Libraries were sequenced paired-end with 100 bp reads on an Illumina HiSeq2000. The source study handled its data this way. Reads were processed with SOAPnuke, discarding reads with adapters, uncalled bases, mean Phred below 15, or no exact constant-primer or identifier match. High-quality paired reads were merged with COPE v1.2.5. Unique nucleotide sequences were defined as clonotypes and aligned to IMGT TRB V, D and J references using MiTCR v1.1. Analysis was restricted to V-J combinations with a frequency above 0.0001, which covered about 99% of repertoires. For each V-J combination, a TCR clonal expansion and chaos score was defined as F50 clonal expansion divided by the chaos observed in the TCRdist matrix. Welch's t-statistics and random forest were used to narrow the features down to over ten V-J combinations, which were then fed into a naive Bayes classifier. The similarity between thyroid and blood repertoires was quantified using the Morisita-Horn index. The raw public data were reprocessed by TCRdb itself: fastp quality trimming at Q25, MiXCR clonotype calling, in-frame beta chains only. Here each entry gathers all rows of one CDR3 protein and keeps the most common genes and DNA. The V and J calls and clone size come from TCRdb's table, not from the authors' own analysis. The table for this sample lists over a million distinct CDR3 sequences; about two fifths of them were counted only once. The ten largest clones take up around 10% of the sample.

The hyperthyroidism patients were 18 to 65 years old and newly diagnosed, with a disease duration of less than 2 months. Anyone with other autoimmune diseases, uncontrolled infections, pregnancy or lactation was excluded from the study. Clinical symptoms, serum thyroxine, TRAb, thyroid ultrasound and orbital computed tomography formed the basis of the diagnosis. Total RNA was extracted using Trizol reagent, and RNA quality was checked on an Agilent 2100 Bioanalyzer. Study-level results and caveats: In validation, the model predicted ophthalmopathy progression with 70.59% sensitivity and 72.22% specificity; more than ten predicted patients were CT-confirmed with GO in a median of around 6.5 months. In cross-validation, the 13-signature model distinguished ophthalmopathy from stable hyperthyroidism with just over 85% sensitivity and around 83% specificity, while in the test set the corresponding values were about 80% and 75%. Most of the expanded thyroid clonotypes with a frequency above 0.001 were also detected in blood, and it was suggested that the thyroid immune response may be reflected by blood repertoires. Sample size was not statistically predetermined, and group allocation was not concealed from the investigators.

This sequence originates from an adult man with Graves' hyperthyroidism. Sequencing input: peripheral blood or thyroid tissue (not recorded which).

The DNA sequence is as follows: TGTGCCAGCAGCTTAGACCGGGACTCCTCCCGGTACGAGCAGTACTTC. This gives the protein CASSLDRDSSRYEQYF. The V and J segments used are TRBV7-3 and TRBJ2-7; TRBD2 is perhaps the D gene, given 6 matching bases. According to the germline V gene, CDR1 reads SGHTA and CDR2 reads FQGTGA. V is cut by 2 bases and J by 4 bases, and the space between the germline ends is 18 bases. The CDR3 goes from the cysteine to the phenylalanine over 16 residues. Only CDR3 DNA remains: 48 bases, in frame from the first base.